The present TCR beta chain was sequenced within a study of monozygotic twins with cystic fibrosis. Overall study results and limits: Monozygotic CF twins shared more identical nucleotide clonotypes than unrelated patients. Age, concordance and disease severity did not associate with shared CDR3 numbers. In 13 of 16 pairs, V gene usage was closest to the co-twin's.

Generated by immunoSEQ multiplex PCR, the TCRdb table keeps only in-frame clones and is missing some. Found here are some 32,000 clones, under 95% of them singletons; the top ten hold 0.8% to 1%. V dropped 1 base and J dropped 5 bases, with 9 bases sitting between them. This CDR3 contains 14 residues. From germline, CDR1 is LGHNA and CDR2 YNFKEQ. A note on this clone: Its specificity is unknown.

This TCR was recovered from a girl aged 2 to 9 with cystic fibrosis. Sequencing was performed on blood. The rearrangement uses TRBV4-2 and TRBJ1-3; D not certain. The CDR3 DNA is TGTGCCAGCAGCCAAGTTTTTCCGAGAAACACCATATATTTT. Its translation is CASSQVFPRNTIYF.